This T cell receptor beta chain was profiled in a study of blood T cell repertoires in COVID-19 (dated by TCRdb to 2018 to 2020). Some background on the complete study: Samples covering the acute and convalescent phases of COVID-19 were provided by collaborators in the United States, Italy and Spain. The prospective study material was composed of cDNA or gDNA derived from T cells, B-cell-depleted T cells, or PBMCs. Subjects who had been exposed to COVID-19, were actively infected with it, or had recovered from it provided the deeply sampled blood TCRbeta repertoires that made up the dataset. The repertoires were released in a freely available public database meant as a resource for research on the immune response to SARS-CoV-2. The samples were drawn from two sources: the first 160 participants of the ongoing ImmuneRACE study, and 1,254 subjects contributed by 6 global collaborators. Nearly every sample came with metadata listing a de-identified subject ID, COVID-19 status, age in years and sex. HLA class I and class II types, where available, came from metadata supplied by the sample provider rather than from assay-based typing. Study-wide conclusions, independent of this receptor: Clinical and demographic metadata were provided uncurated, with the amount varying by source and participant.

V drops 7 bases and J drops 7 bases, leaving 19 bases in between. CDR1 and CDR2 were assigned from the germline V gene as MDHEN and SYDVKM. CDR3 length: 14 amino acids, cysteine to phenylalanine. Only the CDR3 region is kept as DNA, spanning 42 bases read in frame from base 1. Each collaborating institution followed its own protocols to collect whole blood in K2EDTA tubes. For TCRbeta analysis, collaborators shipped samples as frozen whole blood, isolated PBMCs, or DNA extracted from either of those sample types. The immunoSEQ Assay, a bias-controlled multiplex PCR, was used to amplify TCRbeta CDR3 regions from genomic DNA. On the study's bioinformatics: The number of nucleated cells in each sample was estimated by amplification of reference gene primers within the assay. To quantify the absolute abundance of each unique TCRbeta CDR3 rearrangement, sequence reads were collapsed and filtered. For each sample, productive Simpson clonality was calculated as the square root of Simpson's diversity index across productive rearrangements. TCRdb retrieved this table from immuneACCESS and kept in-frame rearrangements only. Not all clones are present; in checked studies, unresolved V genes account for under half, and no reason is known for the remainder. V and J calls plus clone size are reproduced from that table; the DNA served to infer D and trimming. Counted in this sample were 350,000 to 550,000 clones; approximately 90% of them appeared once. 4% to 5.5% of the sample goes to the ten largest clones.

As regards this clone: Its binding antigen is unknown. One base away there is no much larger clone; base qualities are not given.

This sequence originates from a woman under 40 with acute or convalescent COVID-19. This sequence uses TRBV28 and TRBJ1-2, with an unclear D gene assignment. Sequencing input: peripheral blood. The CDR3 region reads CASNLRASGSGYTF. At the DNA level, the sequence is TGTGCCAGCAATCTAAGGGCTTCGGGATCTGGCTACACCTTC.